The rows below give T cell receptor beta chains drawn from one sample of a study of T cell responses to AZD1222 COVID-19 vaccine. Assay: immunoSEQ multiplex PCR; the TCRdb copy retains only in-frame clones and omits some. The data hold about 130,000 clones, with around 85% observed a single time. Sequences were derived from peripheral blood, sampled on day 0 of AZD1222 vaccination. All receptors derive from an adult in good health. Each CDR3 is given without its conserved first and last residue. Each record gives: CDR3 protein, J gene, clone size, V gene. Some rows mark clone size as missing; the rest say once, few, many or name a class of expanded clone.

CDR3 protein: ASSYKQAYMNTEAF; J gene: TRBJ1-1; clone size: -; V gene: TRBV6-6
CDR3 protein: AWSVRIFSRDNQTGELF; J gene: TRBJ2-2; clone size: -; V gene: TRBV30
CDR3 protein: ASSLEDRFSYT; J gene: TRBJ1-2; clone size: -; V gene: TRBV7-9
CDR3 protein: ASSSRGGVSTDTQY; J gene: TRBJ2-3; clone size: -; V gene: TRBV7-8
CDR3 protein: ASRLAGPGELF; J gene: TRBJ2-2; clone size: once; V gene: TRBV11-2
CDR3 protein: ASSPLGGGYT; J gene: TRBJ1-2; clone size: -; V gene: TRBV7-8
CDR3 protein: ASSLEPQETQY; J gene: TRBJ2-5; clone size: once; V gene: TRBV7-2
CDR3 protein: ASSPGRDYGYT; J gene: TRBJ1-2; clone size: -; V gene: TRBV19
CDR3 protein: ASSWTSGRRGELF; J gene: TRBJ2-2; clone size: -; V gene: TRBV7-9
CDR3 protein: ASSSDRGRTYT; J gene: TRBJ1-2; clone size: -; V gene: TRBV7-2
CDR3 protein: ASSLTPGVGGYT; J gene: TRBJ1-2; clone size: -; V gene: TRBV7-3
CDR3 protein: ASSQRLQTYNEQF; J gene: TRBJ2-1; clone size: -; V gene: TRBV4-2
CDR3 protein: ATSAGASTEAF; J gene: TRBJ1-1; clone size: -; V gene: TRBV24-1
CDR3 protein: ASSGPQENQPQH; J gene: TRBJ1-5; clone size: -; V gene: TRBV10-1
CDR3 protein: AWSITDSLGEKLF; J gene: TRBJ1-4; clone size: -; V gene: TRBV30
CDR3 protein: ASSFRDRGRIGYGYT; J gene: TRBJ1-2; clone size: -; V gene: TRBV3-1/TRBV3-2
CDR3 protein: ASSANRGLAEKLF; J gene: TRBJ1-4; clone size: -; V gene: TRBV11-2
CDR3 protein: ASSARLAGTEQY; J gene: TRBJ2-7; clone size: -; V gene: TRBV19
CDR3 protein: ASSLGGLDRGYT; J gene: TRBJ1-2; clone size: -; V gene: TRBV5-1
CDR3 protein: AWSEWGSANSDTQY; J gene: TRBJ2-3; clone size: once; V gene: TRBV30
CDR3 protein: ATSASGRVEQF; J gene: TRBJ2-1; clone size: -; V gene: TRBV15
CDR3 protein: ATSRATPRGDREEKLF; J gene: TRBJ1-4; clone size: -; V gene: TRBV15
CDR3 protein: ASSLIWAPNQRQY; J gene: TRBJ2-7; clone size: few; V gene: TRBV5-8
CDR3 protein: ASSRGGQAYGYT; J gene: TRBJ1-2; clone size: -; V gene: TRBV19
CDR3 protein: ASSSRGVEELF; J gene: TRBJ2-2; clone size: -; V gene: TRBV5-1
CDR3 protein: ASSEGRRAGYT; J gene: TRBJ1-2; clone size: -; V gene: TRBV6-5
CDR3 protein: ATSVSRPGAGGEKLF; J gene: TRBJ1-4; clone size: -; V gene: TRBV24-1
CDR3 protein: ASSELGQDNYGYT; J gene: TRBJ1-2; clone size: -; V gene: TRBV10-2
CDR3 protein: SISISHEQY; J gene: TRBJ2-7; clone size: -; V gene: TRBV29-1
CDR3 protein: ASSPMNTEAF; J gene: TRBJ1-1; clone size: few; V gene: TRBV19
CDR3 protein: ASSQGQLNTEAF; J gene: TRBJ1-1; clone size: -; V gene: TRBV3-1/TRBV3-2
CDR3 protein: ASSLSGVGIIYEQY; J gene: TRBJ2-7; clone size: -; V gene: TRBV27
CDR3 protein: ARQSSSGNTIY; J gene: TRBJ1-3; clone size: -; V gene: TRBV30
CDR3 protein: ASRMGGQAKNIQY; J gene: TRBJ2-4; clone size: -; V gene: TRBV28
CDR3 protein: ASSLVQGMETQY; J gene: TRBJ2-5; clone size: -; V gene: TRBV5-1
CDR3 protein: ASSYPGTGNTEAF; J gene: TRBJ1-1; clone size: -; V gene: TRBV6-2/TRBV6-3
CDR3 protein: ASSLGTGGPGYT; J gene: TRBJ1-2; clone size: -; V gene: TRBV7-9
CDR3 protein: ASSLAGGENTEAF; J gene: TRBJ1-1; clone size: -; V gene: TRBV5-1
CDR3 protein: ASRKEIFNQPQH; J gene: TRBJ1-5; clone size: -; V gene: TRBV2
CDR3 protein: ASRPYRGERGNTIY; J gene: TRBJ1-3; clone size: -; V gene: TRBV19
CDR3 protein: ASRASGEQF; J gene: TRBJ2-1; clone size: -; V gene: TRBV28
CDR3 protein: ASSYRGQGDQPQH; J gene: TRBJ1-5; clone size: -; V gene: TRBV6-5
CDR3 protein: AWGGASMNTEAF; J gene: TRBJ1-1; clone size: -; V gene: TRBV30
CDR3 protein: ASSQDRGSYNEQF; J gene: TRBJ2-1; clone size: -; V gene: TRBV4-3
CDR3 protein: ASSLASTSGRGYEQY; J gene: TRBJ2-7; clone size: -; V gene: TRBV7-2
CDR3 protein: ASRPPGTGGANHEQY; J gene: TRBJ2-7; clone size: -; V gene: TRBV6-2/TRBV6-3
CDR3 protein: AWSVLLGGITDTQY; J gene: TRBJ2-3; clone size: once; V gene: TRBV30
CDR3 protein: ASTRDRENEQF; J gene: TRBJ2-1; clone size: -; V gene: TRBV2
CDR3 protein: ARLSDRAASSYEQY; J gene: TRBJ2-7; clone size: -; V gene: TRBV21-1
CDR3 protein: ASTPLAGGLPDTQY; J gene: TRBJ2-3; clone size: -; V gene: TRBV27